This record covers a single T cell receptor (beta chain). This specimen comes from a study of blood T cell repertoires in COVID-19. Clones were sequenced by immunoSEQ multiplex PCR, and TCRdb holds only the in-frame ones, with some missing. The sample comprises about 160,000 clones, 86% of which are singletons, and about 7% rests with the top ten. The length of the CDR3 is 13 residues. Trimming shortened V by 4 bases and J by 5 bases, and 9 bases separated the two germline ends. The V gene's germline CDR1 is SGHNT and CDR2 YYREEE (reference sequence). The sequencing input was peripheral blood. The TCR was taken from a man aged 50 to 60 with active or convalescent COVID-19. This chain joins TRBV5-4 and TRBJ2-2, with D maybe TRBD1 (6 bases). This CDR3 reads CASSLGQTGELFF. The CDR3 bases are TGTGCCAGCAGCCTCGGACAGACCGGGGAGCTGTTTTTT.